This paragraph reports one T cell receptor (beta chain). Its cognate antigen is unknown. Both subsets, CD45RA+ naive and CD45RA-negative memory, were split from the CD4+ cells. The data are from a study of shared clonotypes between healthy human individuals. Study findings and constraints: Among non-shared clonotypes, generation probabilities were lower than among those shared by all four donors. The authors expected sequencing depth to affect clonotype sharing among donors. Generally, estimated richness proved larger in naive subsets than it did in memory subsets.

Germline CDR1 SGHDT, CDR2 YYEEEE. The CDR3 has 16 amino acids. Trimming left V 4 bases short and J 0 bases short, with 14 bases between. Data came from immunoSEQ multiplex PCR; TCRdb stores just in-frame clones and leaves some out. This table holds some 1,600,000 clones, approximately 98% found once. The receptor was isolated from a man aged 25 to 45 in good health. Sequenced input: naive CD4+ T cells sorted from blood. Subset indicated: CD45RA+ positively selected. The chain employs TRBV5-6 and TRBJ2-4, with D unresolved. CDR3 amino acids: CASSPRLNLAKNIQYF. Written as DNA, the CDR3 is TGTGCCAGCAGCCCCAGACTGAATCTAGCCAAAAACATTCAGTACTTC.